The entry below gives a single T cell receptor (beta chain) sequence along with its context. The data derive from a study of regulatory T cells in long-lasting Graves disease. Arm-PCR with iRepertoire HTBI primers amplified the CDR3 regions for these TCR beta libraries. TCRdb reprocessed the multiplex PCR reads via MiXCR and lists one record per CDR3 protein. Among 350,000 to 500,000 distinct CDR3 sequences listed, about a sixth were seen once. Time point indicated: newly diagnosed GD, antithyroid drugs for less than 3 months. RNA isolated from PBMCs was used to make the TCR library. Germline V gives CDR1 DFQATT, CDR2 SNEGSKA (reference sequence). The CDR3 consists of 16 residues. V trimming: 6 bases; J trimming: 0 bases; junction bases outside the gene matches: 8. The data also belong to a second study, concerning T cells in Graves' hyperthyroidism and ophthalmopathy.

This chain joins TRBV20-1 and TRBJ1-5, with 10 bases matching TRBD1. Sequenced here: peripheral blood mononuclear cells (PBMCs), sampled at new diagnosis, from a patient treated with antithyroid drugs. This clonotype originated in a woman aged 18-29 years with Graves disease. In nucleotides, the CDR3 is TGCAGTGCGGGGACAGGGGAGGGCTATAGCAATCAGCCCCAGCATTTT. This encodes CSAGTGEGYSNQPQHF.